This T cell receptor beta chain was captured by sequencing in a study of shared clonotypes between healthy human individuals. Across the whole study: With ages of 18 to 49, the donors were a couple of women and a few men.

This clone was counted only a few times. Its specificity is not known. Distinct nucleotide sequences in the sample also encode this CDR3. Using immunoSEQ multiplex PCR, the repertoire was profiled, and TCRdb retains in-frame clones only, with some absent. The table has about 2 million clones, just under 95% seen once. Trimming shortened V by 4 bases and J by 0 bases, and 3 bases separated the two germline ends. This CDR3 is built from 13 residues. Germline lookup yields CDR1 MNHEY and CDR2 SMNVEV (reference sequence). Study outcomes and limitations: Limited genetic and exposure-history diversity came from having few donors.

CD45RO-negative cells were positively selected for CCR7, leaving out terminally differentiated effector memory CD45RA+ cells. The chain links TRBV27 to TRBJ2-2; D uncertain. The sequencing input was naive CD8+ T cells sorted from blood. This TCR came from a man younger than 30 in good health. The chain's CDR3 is CASSSTNTGELFF. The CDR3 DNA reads TGTGCCAGCAGTTCGACGAACACCGGGGAGCTGTTTTTT.